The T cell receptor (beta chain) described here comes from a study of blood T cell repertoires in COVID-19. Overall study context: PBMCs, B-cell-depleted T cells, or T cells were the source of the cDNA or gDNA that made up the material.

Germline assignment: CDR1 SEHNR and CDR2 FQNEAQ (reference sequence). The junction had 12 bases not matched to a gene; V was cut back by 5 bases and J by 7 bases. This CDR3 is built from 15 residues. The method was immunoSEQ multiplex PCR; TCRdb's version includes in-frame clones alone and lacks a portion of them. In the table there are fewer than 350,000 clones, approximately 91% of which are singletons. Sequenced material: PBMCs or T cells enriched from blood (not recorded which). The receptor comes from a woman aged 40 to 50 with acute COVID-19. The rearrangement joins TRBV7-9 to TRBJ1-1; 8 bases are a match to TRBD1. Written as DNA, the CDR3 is TGTGCCAGCAGCACAAAGACCGGGACAGGTAATGAAGCTTTCTTT. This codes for CASSTKTGTGNEAFF.